Shown below are 29 T cell receptor beta chains from a single sample sequenced in a study of radiotherapy plus CTLA-4 blockade in lung cancer. This table comes from immunoSEQ multiplex PCR, and its TCRdb copy is limited to in-frame clones, with some not included. In the table there are 100,000 or so clones, around 83% of which are singletons. The sample here was peripheral blood, taken from a patient treated with radiotherapy plus ipilimumab. These receptors came from a human donor with non-small cell lung cancer that progressed on radiotherapy plus ipilimumab.

The chain couples TRBV5-6 to TRBJ2-7; D is possibly TRBD2 (6 bases). The germline gives CDR1 SGHDT, CDR2 YYEEEE. The CDR3 length is 16 residues. The V end was cut by 1 base, the J end by 2 bases, with 16 bases between. CDR3 protein: CASSLRVGREAYEQYF. DNA for the CDR3: TGTGCCAGCAGCTTGCGGGTGGGCAGGGAGGCCTACGAGCAGTACTTC.

Only a few counts were recorded for this clone. The sample carries other DNA sequences with the same CDR3. V and J are TRBV5-1 and TRBJ1-3, with D uncertain. Trimming took off 0 bases at V and 0 bases at J, with 4 bases between the two ends. The CDR3 sequence is 14 residues long. Germline V gives CDR1 SGHRS, CDR2 YFSETQ. The CDR3 loop is CASSLGSSGNTIYF. The CDR3 DNA is TGCGCCAGCAGCTTGGGAAGCTCTGGAAACACCATATATTTT.

J is TRBJ2-3 and V is TRBV10-3, with D uncertain. CDR3 length: 13 residues. V lost 6 bases and J lost 0, with 7 bases in between. CDR1 is ENHRY and CDR2 is SYGVKD in the germline V gene. The CDR3: CAISRASTDTQYF. In DNA form, the CDR3 reads TGTGCCATCAGCCGGGCTAGCACAGATACGCAGTATTTT.

This clone was seen more than once but under ten times. This sequence joins TRBV2 and TRBJ1-1; D may be TRBD1 (6 bases). Trimming shortened V by 9 bases and J by 3 bases, and 11 bases separated the two germline ends. CDR3 size: 12 residues. In germline, CDR1 is SNHLY, CDR2 FYNNEI. The CDR3 bases are TGTGCCAGTAAGTCAGGGGACACTGAAGCTTTCTTT. It is translated as CASKSGDTEAFF.

CDR3 in amino acids: CASSVSGRDTGELFF. CDR3 nucleotides: TGCGCCAGCAGCGTTAGCGGGAGGGACACCGGGGAGCTGTTTTTT. The V call is TRBV5-1, the J call TRBJ2-2, with 11 bases lining up with TRBD2. The germline V gene has CDR1 SGHRS and CDR2 YFSETQ. V lost 4 bases, J lost 3 bases, and 2 bases stayed unmatched. This CDR3 is 15 amino acids long. Full variable domain (rest looked up from reference TRBV5-1 and TRBJ2-2): KAGVTQTPRYLIKTRGQQVTLSCSPISGHRSVSWYQQTPGQGLQFLFEYFSETQRNKGNFPGRFSGRQFSNSRSEMNVSTLELGDSALYLCASSVSGRDTGELFFGEGSRLTVL.

This chain links TRBV6-1 with TRBJ1-5, with D possibly TRBD1 on 5 matching bases. The germline V gene has CDR1 MNHNS and CDR2 SASEGT. The CDR3 contains 13 residues. Trimming removed 6 bases from V and 6 bases from J, with 12 bases in between. The CDR3 sequence: CASRSGFGQPQHF. The CDR3 DNA is TGTGCCAGCAGGTCAGGGTTTGGTCAGCCCCAGCATTTT.

The chain links TRBV5-1 to TRBJ2-5, with 14 bases fitting TRBD2. Germline V CDR1 and CDR2: SGHRS, YFSETQ. The CDR3 extends over 18 amino acids. The V segment lost 4 bases and the J segment 5 bases; nucleotides outside the gene matches: 13. The CDR3 protein is CASSQGLAGAHRPETQYF. Written as DNA, the CDR3 is TGCGCCAGCAGCCAGGGACTAGCGGGAGCGCACCGGCCGGAGACCCAGTACTTC.

In its sample, this clone was seen once. The J gene is TRBJ2-7, the V gene TRBV18, with D unresolved. CDR3 size: 14 residues. V was cut by 0 bases and J by 2 bases, with 8 bases left in between. Germline V lookup: CDR1 KGHSH, CDR2 LQKENI. The CDR3 DNA sequence: TGTGCCAGCTCACCACCGGTGGCGCCCTACGAGCAGTACTTC. It encodes CASSPPVAPYEQYF.

The chain combines TRBV18 with TRBJ2-2, with D tentatively TRBD1 (5 bases). This CDR3 region has 17 residues. Trimming cost V 6 bases and J 4 bases, with 21 bases left between them. CDR1 is KGHSH and CDR2 is LQKENI in the germline V gene. The CDR3 reads CASSPRSTDLFTGELFF. The CDR3 bases are TGTGCCAGCTCCCCCCGCTCGACAGACCTGTTCACCGGGGAGCTGTTTTTT.

The V gene is TRBV28, the J gene TRBJ1-1; unclear D gene. Germline CDR1 reads MDHEN; CDR2 reads SYDVKM. There are 15 residues in the CDR3. V lost 6 bases, J lost 7 bases, and 21 bases lay in between. The DNA for the CDR3 is TGTGCCAGCAGCCAACCCACCCCACCGGCCCTTGAAGCTTTCTTT. It translates to CASSQPTPPALEAFF.

The sample holds one count of this clone. The chain joins TRBV6-6 to TRBJ2-3; D unclear. Germline V CDR1 and CDR2: MNHNY, SVGAGI (reference sequence). V lost 3 bases and J lost 5, with 6 bases in between. The CDR3 is 12 amino acids. DNA of the CDR3: TGTGCCAGCAGTTATATATTAGATACGCAGTATTTT. Amino acid sequence: CASSYILDTQYF.

The CDR3 sequence is CASSPPGQANDEQYF. The CDR3 DNA reads as TGTGCCAGCTCACCACCGGGACAGGCCAACGACGAGCAGTACTTC. This chain joins TRBV18 and TRBJ2-7; 8 bases are a match to TRBD1. Per the germline V gene, CDR1 is KGHSH and CDR2 is LQKENI. V dropped 0 bases and J dropped 5; count of bases not matched to a gene: 6. This CDR3 has 15 residues.

This chain joins TRBV5-6 and TRBJ2-1; 11 bases are a match to TRBD1. With V trimmed by 4 bases and J by 8 bases, 5 bases remained unmatched. There are 14 residues in the CDR3. Germline-derived CDR1 and CDR2 are SGHDT and YYEEEE. DNA for the CDR3: TGTGCCAGCAGCCCGGACAGGGGGCTCGATGAGCAGTTCTTC. Translating it yields CASSPDRGLDEQFF. Together with reference TRBV5-6 and TRBJ2-1, the CDR3 gives the full variable domain: DAGVTQSPTHLIKTRGQQVTLRCSPKSGHDTVSWYQQALGQGPQFIFQYYEEEERQRGNFPDRFSGHQFPNYSSELNVNALLLGDSALYLCASSPDRGLDEQFFGPGTRLTVL.

The chain uses TRBV27 and TRBJ1-1; possible D gene TRBD1, 5 bases. The CDR3 is 14 residues long. V dropped 7 bases and J dropped 3 bases, with 15 bases sitting between them. From germline, CDR1 is MNHEY and CDR2 SMNVEV (reference sequence). CDR3 protein: CASTTPGGYTEAFF. In nucleotides, the CDR3 is TGTGCCAGCACTACTCCCGGGGGGTACACTGAAGCTTTCTTT.

The count of this clone is one. The chain recombines TRBV29-1 with TRBJ1-2; TRBD1 agrees at 10 bases. CDR1 SQVTM and CDR2 ANQGSEA come from the germline V gene. The CDR3 totals 14 residues. V shed 6 bases, J shed 4 bases, and the junction held 8 bases outside the gene matches. The CDR3 loop reads CSVAGTGEIYGYTF. The DNA for the CDR3 is TGCAGCGTCGCCGGGACAGGGGAGATCTATGGCTACACCTTC. The variable domain in full, with the rest retrieved from reference TRBV29-1 and TRBJ1-2, is SAVISQKPSRDICQRGTSLTIQCQVDSQVTMMFWYRQQPGQSLTLIATANQGSEATYESGFVIDKFPISRPNLTFSTLTVSNMSPEDSSIYLCSVAGTGEIYGYTFGSGTRLTVV.

This rearrangement joins TRBV6-1 to TRBJ1-1; 7 bases align to TRBD1. The germline CDR1 and CDR2 sequences are MNHNS and SASEGT. The CDR3 covers 14 residues. The trim removed 5 bases at V and 3 bases at J, leaving 6 bases unmatched. CDR3 bases: TGTGCCAGCAGTCGATTAACAGGGGACACTGAAGCTTTCTTT. This encodes CASSRLTGDTEAFF.

About this clone itself: The final CDR3 position lacks the conserved phenylalanine or tryptophan, pointing to a likely read error. DNA of the CDR3: TGTGCCAGCAGGAGGGATCGGCACACTGAAGCTTTCCTT. Translating it yields CASRRDRHTEAFL. This chain connects TRBV6-5 to TRBJ1-1; no firm D call. This CDR3 has 13 residues. Germline V gives CDR1 MNHEY, CDR2 SVGAGI. Trimming pared 6 bases from V and 3 bases from J, leaving 11 bases between.

This clone was seen more than once but under ten times. This rearrangement joins TRBV5-1 to TRBJ2-7; 10 nucleotides match TRBD1. The CDR3 loop spans 14 amino acids. Germline trimming cut 4 bases from V and 6 bases from J; bases unmatched to any gene: 7. Germline CDR1 is SGHRS and CDR2 is YFSETQ. CDR3 region: CASSTRQGAGEQYF. The CDR3 region has the DNA TGCGCCAGCAGCACCCGACAGGGGGCCGGCGAGCAGTACTTC. Full variable domain (outside the CDR3, taken from reference TRBV5-1 and TRBJ2-7): KAGVTQTPRYLIKTRGQQVTLSCSPISGHRSVSWYQQTPGQGLQFLFEYFSETQRNKGNFPGRFSGRQFSNSRSEMNVSTLELGDSALYLCASSTRQGAGEQYFGPGTRLTVT.

The chain is built from TRBV6-1 and TRBJ1-1, with D hard to call. Trimming pared 4 bases from V and 1 base from J, leaving 10 bases between. Germline V gene data show CDR1 as MNHNS and CDR2 as SASEGT. CDR3 length: 14 amino acids. The CDR3 DNA reads TGTGCCAGCAGTGCCAGTGGGTCGAACACTGAAGCTTTCTTT. It yields the protein CASSASGSNTEAFF.

This sequence joins TRBV6-5 and TRBJ2-1; 7 bases match TRBD1. The length of the CDR3 is 13 residues. The germline V gene encodes CDR1 MNHEY and CDR2 SVGAGI. V gave up 7 bases and J gave up 13 bases; unmatched junction bases: 13. The DNA of the CDR3 is TGTGCCAGCAAAAACCAAAGACAGGGCCTACAGTTCTTC. Its translation is CASKNQRQGLQFF.

This clone counts as medium-sized. This CDR3 reads CASSLVVAGVNEQYF. CDR3 DNA: TGTGCCAGCAGCTTAGTAGTAGCGGGGGTAAACGAGCAGTACTTC. The V call is TRBV7-8, the J call TRBJ2-7, with TRBD2 matching over 9 bases. The ends lost 1 base at V and 5 bases at J; junction bases unmatched: 6. The CDR3 contains 15 residues. Germline-derived CDR1 and CDR2 are SGHVS and FQNEAQ.

The chain carries TRBV5-1 and TRBJ2-1; TRBD1 agrees at 7 bases. V shed 4 bases and J 1 base; nucleotides not matched to a gene: 5. This CDR3 has 15 residues. Germline V gene sequence: CDR1 SGHRS, CDR2 YFSETQ. CDR3 region: CASSPTGSSYNEQFF. CDR3 coding DNA: TGCGCCAGCAGCCCGACAGGGAGTTCCTACAATGAGCAGTTCTTC.

J is TRBJ1-5 and V is TRBV19; 7 nucleotides match TRBD1. The CDR3 sequence is 17 residues long. J gave up 1 base and V 10 bases, and 16 bases lay outside the gene matches. The germline V gene has CDR1 LNHDA and CDR2 SQIVND (reference sequence). The CDR3 is CATNDPGQVRSNQPQHF. The CDR3 bases are TGTGCCACCAACGACCCAGGACAGGTTAGGAGCAATCAGCCCCAGCATTTT.

The rearrangement joins TRBV30 to TRBJ2-7, with D possibly being TRBD1 or TRBD2 (5 bases each). Per the germline V gene, CDR1 is GTSNPN and CDR2 is SVGIG (reference sequence). This CDR3 is 14 amino acids long. The germline V and J ends were trimmed by 2 bases and 7 bases, with 18 bases remaining between them. This chain's CDR3 is CAWSLYVGAWEQYF. CDR3 DNA: TGTGCCTGGAGTCTGTACGTCGGGGCGTGGGAGCAGTACTTC.

J is TRBJ2-1 and V is TRBV10-3, with TRBD2 identical over 7 bases. This CDR3 comprises 15 residues. Germline V lookup: CDR1 ENHRY, CDR2 SYGVKD. The V and J ends lost 2 bases and 2 bases, in that order; junction bases with no gene match: 3. In DNA, the CDR3 is TGTGCCATCAGTGAGCCGGGGGGAACCTACAATGAGCAGTTCTTC. Protein: CAISEPGGTYNEQFF.

The rearrangement joins TRBV5-5 to TRBJ2-3, with a weak D call TRBD2 (7 bases). From germline, CDR1 is SGHKS and CDR2 YYEKEE (reference sequence). CDR3 length: 16 amino acids. Trimming left V 6 bases short and J 0 bases short, with 17 bases between. The CDR3 DNA reads TGTGCCAGCACCTCGAGGGGGGGCCCCAGCACAGATACGCAGTATTTT. Protein: CASTSRGGPSTDTQYF.

The rearrangement uses TRBV7-9 and TRBJ2-1; 9 bases line up with TRBD1. CDR1 and CDR2 (germline): SEHNR, FQNEAQ (reference sequence). The CDR3 has 15 amino acids. V lost 4 bases and J lost 5; bases outside the gene matches: 6. The DNA for the CDR3 is TGTGCCAGCAGCTACTCGAGGACAGGGGACAATGAGCAGTTCTTC. Amino acids: CASSYSRTGDNEQFF.

The chain joins TRBV7-2 to TRBJ2-5, with TRBD2 matching 8 bases. Looked up from germline, CDR1 is SGHTA and CDR2 is FQGNSA. The V and J ends lost 6 bases and 7 bases, in that order; junction bases with no gene match: 4. The CDR3 loop spans 12 amino acids. CDR3 protein: CASSSAGGTQYF. CDR3 sequence (DNA): TGTGCCAGCAGTAGCGCGGGGGGGACCCAGTACTTC.

The chain uses TRBV6-5 and TRBJ2-5; D is ambiguous. From germline, CDR1 is MNHEY and CDR2 SVGAGI. The germline V and J ends were trimmed by 5 bases and 5 bases, with 15 bases remaining between them. This CDR3 has 14 amino acids. Here the CDR3 reads CASSPLSAGETQYF. DNA for the CDR3: TGTGCCAGCAGTCCCCTGTCCGCCGGTGAGACCCAGTACTTC.